This TCR beta chain was identified during a study of monozygotic twins with inflammatory bowel disease. In regard to this clonotype: Its target is unknown.

The CDR3 contains 13 residues. The germline gives CDR1 GTSNPN, CDR2 SVGIG (reference sequence). Whole-study findings and limits: IBD patients had lower TCRbeta diversity (inverse Simpson) than healthy co-twins.

Through template switching, UMIs that included a 6-nucleotide sample barcode were added. TCRdb reprocessed the 5' RACE reads, keeping one entry per CDR3 protein, no DNA. The table for this sample gives fewer than 200,000 distinct CDR3 sequences. The origin of this receptor is a human donor with ulcerative colitis or Crohn's disease, or a healthy co-twin of an affected twin (not recorded which). Sequencing was done on a sample of blood. The chain couples TRBV30 to TRBJ1-5. CDR3 sequence reads: CAWSVRGDQPQHF.